These 15 T cell receptor beta chains were all obtained from the same sample, sequenced in a study of post-analysis software for immune sequencing data. Researchers reported that TCR beta cDNA libraries carried unique molecular identifiers. TCRdb called the PCR reads again in MiXCR, with one record for every CDR3 protein. The sample contains about 820,000 distinct CDR3 sequences, approximately 53% of which appear only once. Study-wide points: TRBV5-6, TRBV5-1 and TRBV20-1 belonged to a set of roughly five TRBV segments that were more frequent in patients than controls.

These receptors are not linked to any known antigen. The sample comprised blood. The receptors shown here come from a girl aged 5-17 years with multiple sclerosis.

V usage is TRBV15 and J usage is TRBJ2-7, with 10 nucleotides matching TRBD1. Germline lookup yields CDR1 LNHNV and CDR2 YYDKDF (reference sequence). The trim removed 3 bases at V and 6 bases at J, leaving 5 bases unmatched. This CDR3 is 14 amino acids long. CDR3 coding DNA: TGTGCCACCAGCAGGGACAGGGGGGGTTCCGAGCAGTACTTC. Amino acid sequence: CATSRDRGGSEQYF.

V usage is TRBV5-1 and J usage is TRBJ2-7; the match to TRBD2 covers 8 bases. The V gene's germline CDR1 is SGHRS and CDR2 YFSETQ. V shed 1 base, J shed 0 bases, and the junction held 6 bases outside the gene matches. The CDR3 sequence is 16 residues long. Written as DNA, the CDR3 is TGCGCCAGCAGCTTGTCAGTCGGACTAGCCTCCTACGAGCAGTACTTC. As protein: CASSLSVGLASYEQYF.

The J gene is TRBJ2-1, the V gene TRBV30; the match to TRBD2 covers 8 bases. The junction had 11 bases not matched to a gene; V was cut back by 2 bases and J by 8 bases. CDR3 length: 15 residues. The germline V gene encodes CDR1 GTSNPN and CDR2 SVGIG (reference sequence). The chain's CDR3 is CAWSLSLAGLDEQFF. The CDR3 bases are TGTGCCTGGAGTCTAAGTCTAGCGGGCCTCGATGAGCAGTTCTTC. Filled out from reference TRBV30 and TRBJ2-1, the complete variable domain reads SQTIHQWPATLVQPVGSPLSLECTVEGTSNPNLYWYRQAAGRGLQLLFYSVGIGQISSEVPQNLSASRPQDRQFILSSKKLLLSDSGFYLCAWSLSLAGLDEQFFGPGTRLTVL.

The chain has TRBV29-1 and TRBJ2-1; TRBD2 matches at 11 bases. CDR1 and CDR2 from the germline V gene are SQVTM and ANQGSEA. J gave up 6 bases and V 3 bases, and 1 base lay outside the gene matches. The CDR3 runs to 13 residues. CDR3 in DNA: TGCAGCGTTGATAGCGGGAGGGCCAATGAGCAGTTCTTC. It codes for CSVDSGRANEQFF.

This clonotype was seen only a few times. The junction and the germline gene differ at one end; a read error may be behind it. The chain links TRBV7-6 to TRBJ2-7; the D gene could be TRBD1 or TRBD2 (5 bases each). The CDR3 contains 14 residues. The V gene's germline CDR1 is SGHVS and CDR2 FNYEAQ. CDR3 DNA: TGTGCCAGCAGCTTGGGACGGAGCTCCTTCGAGCAGTACTTC. Translation gives CASSLGRSSFEQYF.

This clonotype was observed a few times. The chain employs TRBV5-1 and TRBJ2-7, with D tentatively TRBD1 (6 bases). The CDR3 is 15 residues long. CDR1 SGHRS and CDR2 YFSETQ come from the germline V gene. Trimming took 5 bases from V and 1 from J, leaving 16 bases between them. The CDR3 DNA reads as TGCGCCAGCAGACTCGGGACAACCCGGTCCTACGAGCAGTACTTC. Its translation: CASRLGTTRSYEQYF.

The chain joins TRBV7-2 to TRBJ2-3, with 10 bases identical to TRBD1. J was trimmed by 2 bases and V by 5 bases; bases with no gene match: 13. CDR3 length: 18 residues. The germline gives CDR1 SGHTA, CDR2 FQGNSA. The CDR3 protein is CASSPAGTGAHFTDTQYF. The CDR3 DNA follows: TGTGCCAGCAGCCCAGCGGGGACAGGGGCCCACTTCACAGATACGCAGTATTTT.

There are a few counts of this clonotype. V and J are TRBV29-1 and TRBJ1-2; D possibly corresponds to TRBD1 (5 bases). Germline CDR1 SQVTM, CDR2 ANQGSEA. The CDR3 extends over 11 amino acids. V lost 7 bases, J lost 5 bases, and 11 bases lay in between. The CDR3 DNA reads TGCAGCGCCGCAGGGAGTTATGGCTACACCTTC. This codes for CSAAGSYGYTF.

The gene calls are TRBV7-9 and TRBJ2-7; D gene unclear. Germline loops: CDR1 SEHNR, CDR2 FQNEAQ (reference sequence). V lost 0 bases, J lost 0 bases, and 9 bases lay in between. The CDR3 runs 15 residues. The CDR3 protein is CASSLAELSSYEQYF. The DNA for the CDR3 is TGTGCCAGCAGCTTAGCGGAGCTTTCCTCCTACGAGCAGTACTTC. Full variable domain (remainder filled in from reference TRBV7-9 and TRBJ2-7): DTGVSQNPRHKITKRGQNVTFRCDPISEHNRLYWYRQTLGQGPEFLTYFQNEAQLEKSRLLSDRFSAERPKGSFSTLEIQRTEQGDSAMYLCASSLAELSSYEQYFGPGTRLTVT.

For the CDR3, the DNA is TGTGCCAGCAGCCGAGGAGATGCGGTAGATACGCAGTATTTT. Protein product: CASSRGDAVDTQYF. The chain couples TRBV7-9 to TRBJ2-3; D uncertain. The V gene lost 5 bases and the J gene lost 5 bases, with 14 bases spanning the gap. This CDR3 region has 14 residues. Germline V gene data show CDR1 as SEHNR and CDR2 as FQNEAQ (reference sequence).

The chain uses TRBV2 and TRBJ2-3; D is possibly TRBD1 or TRBD2 (5 bases each). Germline V CDR1 and CDR2: SNHLY, FYNNEI. Trimming shortened V by 4 bases and J by 5 bases, and 13 bases separated the two germline ends. There are 14 residues in the CDR3. The CDR3 reads CASSVREGGDTQYF. In DNA form, the CDR3 reads TGTGCCAGCAGTGTCAGGGAAGGAGGAGATACGCAGTATTTT.

Worth noting for this clonotype: A junction boundary mismatches the germline segment, possibly from a read error. This chain connects TRBV9 to TRBJ2-7; D might be TRBD1 (6 bases). Per germline, CDR1 SGDLS and CDR2 YYNGEE. CDR3 length: 15 residues. The CDR3 sequence is CASSVASRGIYEQYF. CDR3 in DNA: TGTGCCAGTAGCGTAGCTAGTAGGGGGATCTACGAGCAGTACTTC.

This clonotype was detected only once. The chain joins TRBV5-1 to TRBJ2-3; possibly TRBD1 for D (6 bases). The CDR3 runs to 16 residues. V gave up 2 bases and J gave up 1 base, with 14 bases separating them. Germline V gene sequence: CDR1 SGHRS, CDR2 YFSETQ. CDR3 sequence: CASSFANRARTDTQYF. As DNA, the CDR3 is TGCGCCAGCAGCTTTGCCAACAGGGCCCGCACAGATACGCAGTATTTT.

The V gene is TRBV20-1, the J gene TRBJ2-5; D is perhaps TRBD1 (6 bases). Trimming stripped 6 bases from V and 7 bases from J, with 21 bases between. CDR1 is DFQATT, CDR2 SNEGSKA, per germline (reference sequence). The CDR3 runs to 14 residues. The CDR3 nucleotides read TGCAGTGCGCCCCTGGGGGCAGGCCCAGGGACCCAGTACTTC. The encoded protein is CSAPLGAGPGTQYF.

This chain uses TRBV29-1 with TRBJ2-1; no firm D call. CDR1 is SQVTM, CDR2 ANQGSEA, per germline. The V end lost 3 bases, the J end lost 2 bases, and 8 bases lay between the germline ends. The CDR3 has 13 residues. CDR3 sequence: CSVDQVTYNEQFF. The CDR3 DNA is TGCAGCGTTGACCAGGTAACCTACAATGAGCAGTTCTTC.